This TCR beta chain was sequenced during a study of T cell repertoires in cytomegalovirus infection. Study outcomes and limitations: Predominance within the ex vivo response was attributable to HLA-C-restricted CMV-specific TCR beta clonotypes.

CDR1 is ENHRY, CDR2 SYGVKD, per germline. This CDR3 is built from 13 residues. V was pared by 9 bases and J by 4 bases, with 4 bases of the junction left unmatched. TCRdb ran MiXCR on the reads and lists one entry per CDR3 protein. The table lists over 300,000 distinct CDR3 sequences, 15% to 20% of them singletons. As concerns this clonotype: Its antigen is not known.

This TCR was sampled from a human donor in good health (CMV status not recorded). Some clones in this sample may be carry-over from other donors' samples. The sequenced sample consisted of PBMCs. The rearrangement uses TRBV10-3 and TRBJ1-5; TRBD1 agrees at 9 bases. In DNA, the CDR3 is TGTGCCATTAGGGACAGGGTGAATCAGCCCCAGCATTTT. Translating gives CAIRDRVNQPQHF.